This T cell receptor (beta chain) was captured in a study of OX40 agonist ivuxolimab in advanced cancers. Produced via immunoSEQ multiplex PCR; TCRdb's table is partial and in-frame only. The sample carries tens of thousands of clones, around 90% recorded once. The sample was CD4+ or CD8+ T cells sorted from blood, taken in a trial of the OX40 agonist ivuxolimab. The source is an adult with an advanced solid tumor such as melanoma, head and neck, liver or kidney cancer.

For the CDR3, the DNA is TGTGCCAGTAGTATGTTTTTCGACGGTGGCTCTGGGGCCAACGTCCTGACTTTC. Amino acid sequence: CASSMFFDGGSGANVLTF. The chain couples TRBV19 to TRBJ2-6; D is unclear. CDR3 length: 18 residues. Between the trimmed V and J ends, which lost 3 bases and 0 bases, there was a span of 15 bases. Looked up from germline, CDR1 is LNHDA and CDR2 is SQIVND (reference sequence).